Sequencing of this TCR beta chain was carried out in a study of blood T cell repertoires in COVID-19. Assay used: immunoSEQ multiplex PCR; TCRdb lists only in-frame clones, some missing. The data show about 120,000 clones, 81% seen once. Germline values: CDR1 SGHRS, CDR2 YFSETQ. Trimming cost V 5 bases and J 7 bases, with 21 bases left between them. CDR3 size: 15 residues. The TCR originated in a man aged 45-65 years with acute or convalescent COVID-19. The chain couples TRBV5-1 to TRBJ1-1; TRBD1 might be the D (5 bases). The specimen sequenced was peripheral blood. CDR3 amino acids: CASSQGHVGADEAFF. CDR3 nucleotides: TGCGCCAGCAGTCAAGGACATGTGGGTGCAGATGAAGCTTTCTTT.